Each of the 18 T cell receptor beta chains below was sequenced from the same sample in a study of blood T cell repertoires in COVID-19. Method: immunoSEQ multiplex PCR; TCRdb's copy keeps in-frame clones and lacks some. The sample holds under 250,000 clones, around 85% seen once. Sequenced: PBMCs or T cells enriched from blood (not recorded which). The receptors derive from a woman between 40 and 50 years old with acute COVID-19.

This chain joins TRBV5-5 and TRBJ1-1; D gene unclear. The CDR3 is 15 amino acids. Per germline, CDR1 SGHKS and CDR2 YYEKEE (reference sequence). V was trimmed by 0 bases and J by 3 bases, leaving 12 bases between them. The chain's CDR3 is CASSLGRRAHTEAFF. CDR3 in DNA: TGTGCCAGCAGCTTGGGAAGGAGGGCGCACACTGAAGCTTTCTTT.

The V gene is TRBV15, the J gene TRBJ2-3, with D perhaps TRBD2 (7 bases). With 2 bases removed from V and 6 bases from J, the gap between germline ends came to 27 bases. CDR1 is LNHNV and CDR2 is YYDKDF in the germline V gene (reference sequence). The CDR3 is made up of 19 amino acids. CDR3: CATSRPFGEGRGGFDTQYF. In DNA form, the CDR3 reads TGTGCCACCAGCAGACCTTTCGGGGAGGGCCGAGGGGGATTCGATACGCAGTATTTT.

V is TRBV7-3 and J is TRBJ1-2; D gene unclear. The length of the CDR3 is 13 residues. Germline V gene data show CDR1 as SGHTA and CDR2 as FQGTGA. Trimming removed 1 base at V and 8 bases at J, with 11 bases between. CDR3 loop: CASSLNGVGGYTF. The CDR3 DNA is TGTGCCAGCAGCTTAAACGGGGTGGGCGGCTACACCTTC.

The rearrangement uses TRBV25-1 and TRBJ1-6, with 7 bases matching TRBD1. The CDR3 is 18 amino acids. The germline CDR1 and CDR2 sequences are MGHDK and SYGVNS. V lost 2 bases to trimming and J lost 0 bases; unmatched junction nucleotides: 7. The CDR3 DNA follows: TGTGCCAGCAGTGAAATGACAGGGCTTAGCTCCTATAATTCACCCCTCCACTTT. It is translated as CASSEMTGLSSYNSPLHF. The entire variable domain, with the rest obtained from reference TRBV25-1 and TRBJ1-6, is as follows: EADIYQTPRYLVIGTGKKITLECSQTMGHDKMYWYQQDPGMELHLIHYSYGVNSTEKGDLSSESTVSRIRTEHFPLTLESARPSHTSQYLCASSEMTGLSSYNSPLHFGNGTRLTVT.

This sequence joins TRBV7-3 and TRBJ2-2; a possible D gene is TRBD1 (6 bases). Trimming took 5 bases from V and 0 from J, leaving 16 bases between them. The germline V gene encodes CDR1 SGHTA and CDR2 FQGTGA. The CDR3 covers 17 residues. The CDR3: CASSGYAGAANTGELFF. In DNA form, the CDR3 reads TGTGCCAGCAGCGGCTACGCAGGGGCCGCGAACACCGGGGAGCTGTTTTTT.

The V gene is TRBV6-5, the J gene TRBJ2-7; possible D gene TRBD2, 6 bases. V dropped 4 bases and J dropped 7 bases, with 20 bases sitting between them. CDR1 and CDR2 from the germline V gene are MNHEY and SVGAGI. This CDR3 is 15 amino acids long. The CDR3: CASSFPGTATLEQYF. DNA for the CDR3: TGTGCCAGCAGTTTTCCCGGGACTGCCACCTTGGAGCAGTACTTC.

V and J are TRBV19 and TRBJ2-2; D perhaps matches TRBD2 (5 bases). The CDR3 covers 15 residues. Germline V gene data show CDR1 as LNHDA and CDR2 as SQIVND (reference sequence). V lost 4 bases and J lost 1, with 10 bases in between. CDR3: CASSTRRGNTGELFF. CDR3 nucleotide sequence: TGTGCCAGTAGTACCCGCCGGGGGAACACCGGGGAGCTGTTTTTT.

J is TRBJ1-2 and V is TRBV15, with D maybe TRBD1 (5 bases). Germline CDR1 LNHNV, CDR2 YYDKDF (reference sequence). V was clipped by 0 bases and J by 8 bases, with 13 bases between them. There are 14 residues in the CDR3. The CDR3 protein is CATSRDLRVGGYTF. CDR3 DNA: TGTGCCACCAGCAGAGATCTCAGGGTAGGGGGCTACACCTTC.

The chain links TRBV20-1 to TRBJ1-5, with TRBD1 matching over 8 bases. This CDR3 spans 14 amino acids. The germline V gene encodes CDR1 DFQATT and CDR2 SNEGSKA (reference sequence). Trimming took 3 bases from V and 4 from J; bases not matched to a gene: 5. The CDR3: CSASRQGRNQPQHF. CDR3 DNA: TGCAGTGCTAGTCGACAGGGGAGGAATCAGCCCCAGCATTTT.

This clone was counted a single time. The chain recombines TRBV4-2 with TRBJ2-1; a possible D gene is TRBD2 (5 bases). Per the germline V gene, CDR1 is LGHNA and CDR2 is YNFKEQ. This CDR3 has 16 residues. V was pared by 0 bases and J by 0 bases, with 9 bases between. The CDR3 loop reads CASSQDILGSYNEQFF. The CDR3 coding sequence is TGTGCCAGCAGCCAAGATATACTAGGCTCCTACAATGAGCAGTTCTTC.

The chain employs TRBV5-1 and TRBJ1-2, with D possibly matching TRBD1 (6 bases). Trimming cost V 0 bases and J 4 bases, with 13 bases left between them. Germline values: CDR1 SGHRS, CDR2 YFSETQ. This CDR3 region has 15 residues. The CDR3 sequence is CASSLAQGPGYGYTF. Written as DNA, the CDR3 is TGCGCCAGCAGCTTGGCACAGGGCCCTGGCTATGGCTACACCTTC.

The rearrangement uses TRBV12-3 or TRBV12-4 and TRBJ2-7; D is unclear. V dropped 4 bases and J dropped 6 bases, with 7 bases sitting between them. This CDR3 contains 11 residues. CDR3 residues: CASSYSSEQYF. CDR3 sequence (DNA): TGTGCCAGCAGTTACAGCTCCGAGCAGTACTTC.

In the case of this clone: The junction differs from germline at one of its ends, possibly a read error. This chain connects TRBV6-2 or TRBV6-3 to TRBJ2-7, with 7 bases that match TRBD2. From germline, CDR1 is MNHEY and CDR2 SVGEGT. The CDR3 is 13 amino acids. CDR3 DNA: TGTGCCAGCAGTGACTCGGGGGGCTACGAGCAGTACTTC. This encodes CASSDSGGYEQYF.

This clone occurred a few times. The chain has TRBV5-1 and TRBJ2-1; TRBD2 is a possible D gene (6 bases). Trimming cost V 5 bases and J 0 bases, with 12 bases left between them. The CDR3 extends over 15 amino acids. Germline V gene sequence: CDR1 SGHRS, CDR2 YFSETQ. The CDR3: CASRPDGSSYNEQFF. DNA of the CDR3: TGCGCCAGCAGACCTGACGGGAGCTCCTACAATGAGCAGTTCTTC.

The rearrangement uses TRBV27 and TRBJ1-1, with D perhaps matching TRBD1 (6 bases). Germline V gene sequence: CDR1 MNHEY, CDR2 SMNVEV (reference sequence). Trimming cost V 4 bases and J 1 base, with 19 bases left between them. CDR3 size: 17 residues. In DNA, the CDR3 is TGTGCCAGCAGTTCCCTCAAAGGTCGACAGGAGAACACTGAAGCTTTCTTT. It codes for CASSSLKGRQENTEAFF.

The rearrangement uses TRBV9 and TRBJ1-2; the match to TRBD1 covers 7 bases. The CDR3 extends over 13 amino acids. The germline V gene has CDR1 SGDLS and CDR2 YYNGEE. The ends lost 2 bases at V and 7 bases at J; junction bases unmatched: 5. In nucleotides, the CDR3 is TGTGCCAGCAGCGTCGAAGGGGGCGTTGGCTACACCTTC. Translating it yields CASSVEGGVGYTF.

The genes are TRBV7-6 and TRBJ2-7; a weak D match, TRBD2 (5 bases). This CDR3 spans 13 amino acids. Trimming cost V 6 bases and J 0 bases, with 9 bases left between them. The germline V gene has CDR1 SGHVS and CDR2 FNYEAQ. The CDR3 nucleotides read TGTGCCAGCAGTTCTAGCTACTCCTACGAGCAGTACTTC. As protein: CASSSSYSYEQYF.

This CDR3 is CASSRGLANEQFF. In DNA form, the CDR3 reads TGTGCCAGCAGTCGTGGACTAGCCAATGAGCAGTTCTTC. The rearrangement joins TRBV28 to TRBJ2-1; 8 bases agree with TRBD2. Germline CDR1 and CDR2: MDHEN and SYDVKM. The CDR3 has 13 amino acids. J gave up 6 bases and V 5 bases, and 3 bases lay outside the gene matches.